These T cell receptor beta chains were read from a single sample in a study of CD8+CD57+ T cells in acquired aplastic anemia. TCRdb re-called the reads through MiXCR, storing one row per CDR3 protein. This sample has about 180,000 distinct CDR3 sequences; 47% occur once, and the top ten carry about 1.2%. Sequencing was carried out using sorted CD4+, CD8+, or CD8+CD57+ T cells (not recorded which) from PBMCs. The receptors come from a human donor with aplastic anemia. The CDR3 runs from the conserved cysteine through the conserved F or W. The D gene is left open where the match is weak. Rows may omit the clone size; those that give it use once, few, many or a size class.

CATSRVGVGSPLHF,TGTGCCACCAGCAGAGTGGGGGTAGGCTCACCCCTCCACTTT,.,TRBJ1-6,.,TRBV15
CASSGGGGFTDTQYF,TGTGCCAGCAGTGGGGGAGGGGGATTCACAGATACGCAGTATTTT,.,TRBJ2-3,.,TRBV2
CSASGAGVRTYEQYF,TGCAGTGCTAGTGGGGCAGGGGTTAGGACCTACGAGCAGTACTTC,.,TRBJ2-7,.,TRBV20-1
CASSPLPAFF,TGTGCCAGCAGCCCCCTACCCGCTTTCTTT,.,TRBJ1-1,many,TRBV7-8
CASSYRADLNTEAFF,TGTGCCAGCAGTTACAGGGCAGACCTTAACACTGAAGCTTTCTTT,.,TRBJ1-1,many,TRBV6-7
CASSLAPGNTEAFF,TGTGCCAGCAGCTTAGCCCCAGGGAACACTGAAGCTTTCTTT,.,TRBJ1-1,many,TRBV7-6
CAISYDRNTGELFF,TGTGCCATCAGCTACGACAGGAACACCGGGGAGCTGTTTTTT,.,TRBJ2-2,.,TRBV10-3
CASRRPSTGYTF,TGTGCCAGCAGACGACCTTCTACTGGCTACACCTTC,.,TRBJ1-2,many,TRBV6-1
CASSFVSGGETQYF,TGTGCCAGCAGCTTTGTTAGCGGGGGAGAGACCCAGTACTTC,TRBD2,TRBJ2-5,.,TRBV7-9
CASREQGLGNTEAFF,TGTGCCAGCAGGGAACAGGGGTTGGGGAACACTGAAGCTTTCTTT,TRBD1,TRBJ1-1,.,TRBV2
CATSDPTTGGHGYTF,TGTGCCACCAGTGACCCCACGACAGGGGGCCATGGCTACACCTTC,TRBD1,TRBJ1-2,many,TRBV24-1
CASRKGRQPQHF,TGTGCCAGCAGGAAAGGCCGCCAGCCCCAGCATTTT,.,TRBJ1-5,.,TRBV12-3/TRBV12-4
CASSIPGLAAYEQYF,TGTGCCAGTAGTATTCCGGGACTAGCGGCCTACGAGCAGTACTTC,TRBD2,TRBJ2-7,.,TRBV19
CASSLVGEEQFF,TGCGCCAGCAGCTTGGTTGGGGAGGAGCAGTTCTTC,.,TRBJ2-1,.,TRBV5-1
CASSLGQGTNQPQHF,TGCGCCAGCAGTCTGGGACAGGGCACCAATCAGCCCCAGCATTTT,TRBD1,TRBJ1-5,many,TRBV10-2
CASSPVSDRKTEAFF,TGTGCCAGCAGCCCAGTTTCAGATAGAAAGACTGAAGCTTTCTTT,.,TRBJ1-1,many,TRBV5-4
CASSEGVNTEAFF,TGCGCCAGCAGCGAAGGGGTGAACACTGAAGCTTTCTTT,.,TRBJ1-1,many,TRBV5-1
CASSEATENTEAFF,TGTGCCAGCAGTGAAGCGACAGAAAACACTGAAGCTTTCTTT,.,TRBJ1-1,.,TRBV2
CASSYGNGKQETQYF,TGTGCCAGCAGTTACGGGAACGGGAAACAAGAGACCCAGTACTTC,.,TRBJ2-5,.,TRBV6-5
CASSQERGYEQYF,TGTGCCAGCAGCCAAGAAAGGGGGTACGAGCAGTACTTC,.,TRBJ2-7,.,TRBV7-2
CASSDQGTGTAAYEQYF,TGTGCCAGCAGTGACCAAGGGACCGGGACGGCGGCCTACGAGCAGTACTTC,.,TRBJ2-7,.,TRBV25-1
CASSLEGLAGPGETQYF,TGTGCCAGCAGCTTAGAAGGGTTAGCGGGGCCCGGGGAGACCCAGTACTTC,TRBD2,TRBJ2-5,.,TRBV11-2
CASSLGTSGGAETQYF,TGTGCCAGCAGCTTAGGGACTAGCGGAGGTGCGGAGACCCAGTACTTC,TRBD2,TRBJ2-5,.,TRBV7-9
CASSHTENNEQFF,TGTGCCAGCAGCCACACAGAAAACAATGAGCAGTTCTTC,.,TRBJ2-1,few,TRBV12-3/TRBV12-4
CAISDSEAGQPQHF,TGTGCCATCAGTGATTCCGAGGCAGGTCAGCCCCAGCATTTT,.,TRBJ1-5,.,TRBV10-3
CASSEWGVLGGHYSGANVLTF,TGTGCCAGCAGTGAATGGGGGGTACTAGGGGGTCATTACTCTGGGGCCAACGTCCTGACTTTC,.,TRBJ2-6,once,TRBV2
CASSPHGDEGTQYF,TGTGCCAGCAGCCCCCATGGGGACGAAGGAACGCAGTATTTT,.,TRBJ2-3,many,TRBV9
CASSRTGRTDTQYF,TGTGCCAGTAGCAGGACGGGAAGGACAGATACGCAGTATTTT,.,TRBJ2-3,.,TRBV19
CASSRRTENSPLHF,TGTGCCAGCAGTAGGAGGACGGAGAATTCACCCCTCCACTTT,.,TRBJ1-6,many,TRBV2
CASSGERSNQPQHF,TGTGCCAGCAGCGGGGAACGTAGCAATCAGCCCCAGCATTTT,.,TRBJ1-5,many,TRBV7-2
CATSDTWQTTGELFF,TGTGCCACCAGTGACACCTGGCAGACCACCGGGGAGCTGTTTTTT,.,TRBJ2-2,.,TRBV24-1
CASSRGGLAGPGEETQYF,TGTGCCAGCAGCAGAGGGGGGCTAGCGGGACCCGGGGAGGAGACCCAGTACTTC,TRBD2,TRBJ2-5,many,TRBV9
CATSGRLGGELFF,TGTGCCACCAGTGGCAGGCTGGGCGGGGAGCTGTTTTTT,.,TRBJ2-2,.,TRBV24-1
CASSPWRGTYEQYF,TGTGCCAGCAGTCCGTGGCGGGGAACCTACGAGCAGTACTTC,.,TRBJ2-7,.,TRBV6-1
CASSFSRVPGPYNSPLHF,TGTGCCAGCAGCTTTAGCCGGGTCCCAGGCCCCTATAATTCACCCCTCCACTTT,.,TRBJ1-6,.,TRBV11-2
CASTQDRGLYNEQFF,TGTGCCAGCACTCAGGACAGGGGGCTTTACAATGAGCAGTTCTTC,TRBD1,TRBJ2-1,.,TRBV2
CASSAGLAGGLAKNIQYF,TGTGCCAGCAGTGCGGGACTAGCGGGGGGGCTGGCCAAAAACATTCAGTACTTC,TRBD2,TRBJ2-4,many,TRBV2
CASSQALSSYNEQFF,TGCGCCAGCAGCCAGGCCCTAAGCTCCTACAATGAGCAGTTCTTC,.,TRBJ2-1,.,TRBV4-1
CAIRWGYNSPLHF,TGTGCCATCCGGTGGGGGTATAATTCACCCCTCCACTTT,.,TRBJ1-6,.,TRBV10-3
CASSYRGRDQPQHF,TGTGCCAGCAGTTACAGGGGTAGGGATCAGCCCCAGCATTTT,TRBD1,TRBJ1-5,many,TRBV12-3/TRBV12-4
CASSPGRITSGSTDTQYF,TGTGCCAGCAGCCCCGGTAGGATCACCAGCGGTAGCACAGATACGCAGTATTTT,.,TRBJ2-3,.,TRBV11-2
CSARDPAEAFF,TGCAGTGCTAGAGATCCCGCTGAAGCTTTCTTT,.,TRBJ1-1,.,TRBV20-1
CSARGRAGHEQYF,TGCAGTGCTCGAGGGCGGGCAGGACACGAGCAGTACTTC,.,TRBJ2-7,.,TRBV20-1
CASSLTGFRSGYTF,TGTGCCAGCAGCTTGACCGGGTTCCGGAGTGGCTACACCTTC,.,TRBJ1-2,once,TRBV5-5
CVSSRLNPGANVLTF,TGTGTCAGCAGCAGACTCAACCCAGGGGCCAACGTCCTGACTTTC,.,TRBJ2-6,few,TRBV7-2
CASSLGTNYGYTF,TGTGCCAGCAGTTTGGGAACGAACTATGGCTACACCTTC,.,TRBJ1-2,many,TRBV27
CASRLYRENPYEQYF,TGTGCCAGCAGACTCTACAGGGAGAACCCCTACGAGCAGTACTTC,.,TRBJ2-7,.,TRBV2